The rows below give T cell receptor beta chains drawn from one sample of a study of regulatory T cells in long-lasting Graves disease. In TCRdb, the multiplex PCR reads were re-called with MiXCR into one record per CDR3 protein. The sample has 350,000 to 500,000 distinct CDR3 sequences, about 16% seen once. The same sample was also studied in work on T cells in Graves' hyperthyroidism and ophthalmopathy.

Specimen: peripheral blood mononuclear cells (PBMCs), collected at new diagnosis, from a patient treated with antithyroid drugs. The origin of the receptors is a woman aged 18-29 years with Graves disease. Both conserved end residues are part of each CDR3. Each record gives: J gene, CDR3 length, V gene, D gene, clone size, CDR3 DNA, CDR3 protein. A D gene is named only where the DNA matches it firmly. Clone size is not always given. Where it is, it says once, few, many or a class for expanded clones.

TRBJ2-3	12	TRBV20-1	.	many	TGCAGTGCTGAGACTACCACAGATACGCAGTATTTT	CSAETTTDTQYF
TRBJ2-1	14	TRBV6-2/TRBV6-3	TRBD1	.	TGTGCCAGCATGAGACAGGGCGCTTCCTACGAGCAGTTCTTC	CASMRQGASYEQFF
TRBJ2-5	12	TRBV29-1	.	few	TGCAGCGGGGGCGTCTCGGGTGAGACCCAGTACTTC	CSGGVSGETQYF
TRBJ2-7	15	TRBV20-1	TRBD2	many	TGCAGTGCTAGTCCCCTGAGCGGGAGTGGCTACGAGCAGTACTTC	CSASPLSGSGYEQYF
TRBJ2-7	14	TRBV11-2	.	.	TGTGCCAGCAGACTAGAGGATTACTCCTACGAGCAGTACTTC	CASRLEDYSYEQYF
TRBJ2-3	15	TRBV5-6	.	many	TGTGCCAGCAGCTTCGAGGGGAGGGGGACAGATACGCAGTATTTT	CASSFEGRGTDTQYF
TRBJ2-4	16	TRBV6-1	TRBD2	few	TGTGCCAGCAGTCAAGGGACTAGCGGGGCCAAAAACATTCAGTACTTC	CASSQGTSGAKNIQYF
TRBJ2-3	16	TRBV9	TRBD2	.	TGTGCCAGCAGCGGAAACTTAGCGGGAGTCACAGATACGCAGTATTTT	CASSGNLAGVTDTQYF
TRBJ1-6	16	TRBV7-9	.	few	TGTGCCAGCAGCTTAGCGCTGGTTGGGGGTAATTCACCCCTCCACTTT	CASSLALVGGNSPLHF
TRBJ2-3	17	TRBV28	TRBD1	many	TGTGCCAGCCACCTCCCGGGGACAGGGCTTAGCACAGATACGCAGTATTTT	CASHLPGTGLSTDTQYF
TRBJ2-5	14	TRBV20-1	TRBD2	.	TGCAGTGCCCTAGCGGGAGGGCCGGGGGAGACCCAGTACTTC	CSALAGGPGETQYF
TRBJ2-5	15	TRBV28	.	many	TGTGCCAGCAGCTGGGACCGTGAAACGCTAGAGACCCAGTACTTC	CASSWDRETLETQYF
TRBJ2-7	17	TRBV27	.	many	TGTGCCAGCAGTTTAACGGCCCCGGGGATAAGCTCCTACGAGCAGTACTTC	CASSLTAPGISSYEQYF
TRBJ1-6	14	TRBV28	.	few	TGTGCCAGCAGTTACGCTCCGGTTAATTCACCCCTCCACTTT	CASSYAPVNSPLHF
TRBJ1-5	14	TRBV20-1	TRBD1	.	TGCAGTGCTTCGGCCGGACAGGGCAATCAGCCCCAGCATTTT	CSASAGQGNQPQHF
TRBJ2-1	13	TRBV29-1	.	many	TGCAGCGCCGGGTCGAAGGGGTACAATGAGCAGTTCTTC	CSAGSKGYNEQFF
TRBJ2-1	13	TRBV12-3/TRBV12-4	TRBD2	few	TGTGCCAGCAGTTTACCTAGCGGGTCGGGAGTGTTCTTC	CASSLPSGSGVFF
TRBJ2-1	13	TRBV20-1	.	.	TGCAGTGCTACGCGGGATAGGGTAACTGAGCAGTTCTTC	CSATRDRVTEQFF
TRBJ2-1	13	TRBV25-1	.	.	TGTGCCAGCAGTAGGGCTTCCTACAATGAGCAGTTCTTC	CASSRASYNEQFF
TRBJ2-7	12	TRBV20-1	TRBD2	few	TGCAGTGCTAGAGTCGTGGGGGGGGGGCAGTACTTC	CSARVVGGGQYF
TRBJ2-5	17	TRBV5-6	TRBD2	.	TGTGCCAGCAGCAGAGGACTAGCGGGAGCTGCTGGAGAGACCCAGTACTTC	CASSRGLAGAAGETQYF
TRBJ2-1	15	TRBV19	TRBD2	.	TGTGCCAGTAGTAACCTAGCGGGAAGACCTAATGAGCAGTTCTTC	CASSNLAGRPNEQFF
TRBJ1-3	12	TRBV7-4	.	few	TGTGCCAGCAGCCCCACCAACAACACCATATATTTT	CASSPTNNTIYF
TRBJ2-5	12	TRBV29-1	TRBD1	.	TGCAGCGCAGACCAGGGGGCTGAGACCCAGTACTTC	CSADQGAETQYF
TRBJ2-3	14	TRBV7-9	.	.	TGTGCCAGCAGCTTAGCGACACGCACAAATACGCAGTATTTT	CASSLATRTNTQYF
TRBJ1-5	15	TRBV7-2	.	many	TGTGCCAGCAGCTTAGCGGGGGGGGCAGGTCAGCCCCAGCATTTT	CASSLAGGAGQPQHF
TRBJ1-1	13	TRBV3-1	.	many	TGTGCCAGCAGCCAGGGATCGGACACTGAAGCTTTCTTT	CASSQGSDTEAFF
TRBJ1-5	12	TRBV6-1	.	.	TGTGCCAGCAGCTGGCCTGGCCAGCCCCAGCATTTT	CASSWPGQPQHF
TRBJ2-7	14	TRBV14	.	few	TGTGCCAGCAGCCAAGGCGCCCTTCCCTACGAGCAGTACTTC	CASSQGALPYEQYF
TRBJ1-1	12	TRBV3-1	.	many	TGTGCCAGCAGCCAAGTGTCGGGCGGGGCTTTCTTT	CASSQVSGGAFF
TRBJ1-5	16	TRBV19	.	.	TGTGCCAGTAGTATTCGTGGGACGGCACCCCATCAGCCCCAGCATTTT	CASSIRGTAPHQPQHF
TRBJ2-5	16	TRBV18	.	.	TGTGCCAGCTCACCTCGTTCCTGGCGGGTCCAAGAGACCCAGTACTTC	CASSPRSWRVQETQYF
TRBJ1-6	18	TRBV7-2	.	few	TGTGCCAGCAGCTCCAGGACGGCCGGGGGGACTTTTAATTCACCCCTCCACTTT	CASSSRTAGGTFNSPLHF
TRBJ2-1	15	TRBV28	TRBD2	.	TGTGCCAGCAGTTTTCTAGCGGGAGACGACAATGAGCAGTTCTTC	CASSFLAGDDNEQFF
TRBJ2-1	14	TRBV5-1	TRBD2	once	TGCGCCAGCAGTGGACTAGCGGGTTCAGGGGAGCAGTTCTTC	CASSGLAGSGEQFF
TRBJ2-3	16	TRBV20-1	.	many	TGCAGTGCTACCTCTAGAGGCAGGGGAAGCACAGATACGCAGTATTTT	CSATSRGRGSTDTQYF
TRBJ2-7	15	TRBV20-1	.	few	TGCAGTGCTAGAGATCACTCCGGCCCGTCCTACGAGCAGTACTTC	CSARDHSGPSYEQYF
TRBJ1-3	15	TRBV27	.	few	TGTGCCAGCAGTATTACAGGGTACTCTGGAACCACCATATATTTT	CASSITGYSGTTIYF
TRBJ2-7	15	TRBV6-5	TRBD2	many	TGTGCCAGCAGTTACTCCTGGACTAGCGGATACGAGCAGTACTTC	CASSYSWTSGYEQYF
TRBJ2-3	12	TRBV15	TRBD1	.	TGTGCCACCGGCCACAGGGGGGATACGCAGTATTTT	CATGHRGDTQYF
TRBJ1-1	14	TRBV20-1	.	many	TGCAGTGCGCCCCACCGAATGGTGAACACTGAAGCTTTCTTT	CSAPHRMVNTEAFF
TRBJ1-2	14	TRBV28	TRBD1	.	TGTGCCAGCACCCGACAGGGAACAAACTATGGCTACACCTTC	CASTRQGTNYGYTF
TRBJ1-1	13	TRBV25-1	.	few	TGTGCCAGCAGTCACCTCAGGGGCACTGAAGCTTTCTTT	CASSHLRGTEAFF
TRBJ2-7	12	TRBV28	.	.	TGTGCCAGCAGTTCGGGACTCGACGAGCAGTACTTC	CASSSGLDEQYF
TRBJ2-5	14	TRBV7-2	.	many	TGTGCCAGCAGCTTATCGGGGGGCGCGGAGACCCAGTACTTC	CASSLSGGAETQYF
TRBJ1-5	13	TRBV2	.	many	TGTGCCAGCAGTGTAAGCCCCAAGCAGCCCCAGCATTTT	CASSVSPKQPQHF
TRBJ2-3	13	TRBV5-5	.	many	TGTGCCAGCAGCCTTTGGACCACAGATACGCAGTATTTT	CASSLWTTDTQYF
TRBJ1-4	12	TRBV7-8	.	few	TGTGCCAGCAGCTTAGCGCGGCAATTCCTGTTTTTT	CASSLARQFLFF
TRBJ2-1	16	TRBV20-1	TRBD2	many	TGCAGTGCTAGAAAACTAGCGGGAGGTGAAGTGGCTGAGCAGTTCTTC	CSARKLAGGEVAEQFF
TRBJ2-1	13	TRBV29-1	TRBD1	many	TGCAGCGTACCCGGACAGGGCGGCAATGAGCAGTTCTTC	CSVPGQGGNEQFF
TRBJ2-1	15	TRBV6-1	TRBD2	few	TGTGCCAGCAGTGAAGGGGGACTAGCGGGATTTGAGCAGTTCTTC	CASSEGGLAGFEQFF
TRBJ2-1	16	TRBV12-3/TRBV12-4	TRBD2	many	TGTGCCAGCAGTTTTGCCCAGACGGGGAGGGCTTATGAGCAGTTCTTC	CASSFAQTGRAYEQFF
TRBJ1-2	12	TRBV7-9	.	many	TGTGCCAGCAGCACGGGGACGTCTGGCTACACCTTC	CASSTGTSGYTF
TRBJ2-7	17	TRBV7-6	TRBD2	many	TGTGCCAGCAGCCACGATACAGCGGGAGGAAACTCCTACGAGCAGTACTTC	CASSHDTAGGNSYEQYF
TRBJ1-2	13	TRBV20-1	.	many	TGCAGTGCCCAGACAGATACTAACTATGGCTACACCTTC	CSAQTDTNYGYTF
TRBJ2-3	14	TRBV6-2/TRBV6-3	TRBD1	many	TGTGCCAGCAGGGGACAGGGCTTTGGTGATACGCAGTATTTT	CASRGQGFGDTQYF
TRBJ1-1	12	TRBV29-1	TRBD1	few	TGCAGCGTAATCAGGGGGGGCACTGAAGCTTTCTTT	CSVIRGGTEAFF
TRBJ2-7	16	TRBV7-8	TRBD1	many	TGTGCCAGCAGCGAAGACGCGACAGGGGCAACGGGCGAGCAGTACTTC	CASSEDATGATGEQYF
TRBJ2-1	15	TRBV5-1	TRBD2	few	TGCGCCAGCAGCCTGGGACTAGCGGGACTCGATGAGCAGTTCTTC	CASSLGLAGLDEQFF